One sample yielded the 23 T cell receptor beta chains listed below, sequenced in a study of T cells after yellow fever vaccination. Using its own MiXCR run on the 5' RACE reads, TCRdb lists one record per CDR3 protein. Seen here are some 100,000 distinct CDR3 sequences, 7.2% observed once, and the top ten hold roughly 3%. The sequencing used CD4+ T cells sorted from PBMCs, collected approximately 47 days after the first yellow fever vaccination. The receptors come from a man in his late teens or twenties who received the YFV17D yellow fever vaccine.

Details on this clonotype: Since a much larger clone is just one base distant, this may be a read error. Since no conserved phenylalanine or tryptophan closes the CDR3, a read error is the likely cause. The V and J genes are TRBV28 and TRBJ2-3; the D is unclear. V was shortened by 5 bases and J by 4 bases, with 10 bases between the two germline ends. The CDR3 has 13 residues. The germline V gene has CDR1 MDHEN and CDR2 SYDVKM. As DNA, the CDR3 is TGTGCCAGCAGTGAGAGGAGCCCAGATACGCAGTATTAT. It yields the protein CASSERSPDTQYY.

There are many counts of this clonotype. For the CDR3, the DNA is TGTGCCAGCAGCCCCCGGACTAGCGGTGAGCAGTTCTTC. It yields the protein CASSPRTSGEQFF. The V gene is TRBV7-2, the J gene TRBJ2-1; 10 bases agree with TRBD2. This CDR3 spans 13 amino acids. V was pared by 5 bases and J by 9 bases, with 4 bases of the junction left unmatched. CDR1 is SGHTA, CDR2 FQGNSA, per germline.

This clonotype was counted between two and nine times. This chain connects TRBV2 to TRBJ2-3; D is ambiguous. The CDR3 contains 12 residues. V was cut by 6 bases and J by 2 bases, with 6 bases left in between. Germline CDR1 is SNHLY and CDR2 is FYNNEI. CDR3 DNA sequence: TGTGCCAGCAGGCCCCTCACAGATACGCAGTATTTT. Amino acid sequence: CASRPLTDTQYF.

Remarks on this clonotype: This clone may be a read error of a much larger clone one base away. CDR3 protein: CASSFSGVDQPQHF. For the CDR3, the DNA is TGCGCCAGCAGCTTCAGTGGGGTAGATCAGCCCCAGCATTTT. V gene TRBV5-1 combines with J gene TRBJ1-5; D gene unclear. CDR3 size: 14 residues. The germline CDR1 and CDR2 sequences are SGHRS and YFSETQ. V was trimmed by 2 bases and J by 5 bases, leaving 11 bases between them.

This clonotype was detected many times. This chain connects TRBV5-1 to TRBJ2-2; D is uncertain. CDR1 is SGHRS and CDR2 is YFSETQ in the germline V gene. CDR3 length equals 15 residues. V lost 5 bases and J 1 base, leaving 12 bases between the germline ends. In DNA, the CDR3 is TGCGCCAGCAGACTCCGGGCCGTGAACACCGGGGAGCTGTTTTTT. It codes for CASRLRAVNTGELFF.

J is TRBJ1-2 and V is TRBV19; unclear D gene. Germline V lookup: CDR1 LNHDA, CDR2 SQIVND (reference sequence). Trimming took off 7 bases at V and 8 bases at J, with 17 bases between the two ends. This CDR3 has 13 residues. Here the CDR3 reads CASIARDSRGYTF. The CDR3 nucleotides are TGTGCCAGTATAGCCCGGGATTCTCGGGGCTACACCTTC.

This clonotype came up many times. This chain uses TRBV29-1 with TRBJ1-1; TRBD1 might be the D (6 bases). There are 13 residues in the CDR3. Germline CDR1 is SQVTM and CDR2 is ANQGSEA. Trimming stripped 7 bases from V and 0 bases from J, with 12 bases between. CDR3 sequence reads: CSAATGLNTEAFF. The CDR3 nucleotides read TGCAGCGCCGCCACAGGGTTGAACACTGAAGCTTTCTTT.

CDR3 amino acids: CASSSRMRNTGELFF. Here the CDR3 DNA reads TGTGCCAGTAGTTCCCGGATGAGAAACACCGGGGAGCTGTTTTTT. The V and J genes are TRBV19 and TRBJ2-2; no reliable D call. The V and J ends lost 5 bases and 2 bases respectively, with 12 bases between them. The germline gives CDR1 LNHDA, CDR2 SQIVND (reference sequence). This CDR3 is built from 15 residues.

This clonotype was counted at least ten times. The chain employs TRBV25-1 and TRBJ2-6, with D perhaps TRBD1 (5 bases). The V and J ends lost 4 bases and 0 bases respectively, with 7 bases between them. This CDR3 is built from 15 residues. The germline CDR1 and CDR2 sequences are MGHDK and SYGVNS. CDR3 sequence: CASSVGHSGANVLTF. The CDR3 nucleotides read TGTGCCAGCAGTGTAGGACACTCTGGGGCCAACGTCCTGACTTTC.

Comments on this clonotype: This may be a read error: a much more frequent sequence differs by one nucleotide. The CDR3 DNA sequence: TGTGCCAGCAGTTGCTTTACCGGGGAGACCCAGTACTTC. Its protein is CASSCFTGETQYF. The rearrangement joins TRBV6-5 to TRBJ2-5; no firm D call. Trimming left V 4 bases short and J 5 bases short, with 11 bases between. This CDR3 contains 13 residues. The germline gives CDR1 MNHEY, CDR2 SVGAGI.

This clonotype was seen repeatedly, ten times or more. This rearrangement joins TRBV29-1 to TRBJ1-3; 7 positions agree with TRBD1. Germline CDR1 SQVTM, CDR2 ANQGSEA. J lost 0 bases, V lost 7 bases, and 6 bases had no gene match. The length of the CDR3 is 14 residues. The CDR3 nucleotides read TGCAGCGCCAGGGGGGAGCTCTCTGGAAACACCATATATTTT. It codes for CSARGELSGNTIYF.

This clonotype was picked up many times. V usage is TRBV19 and J usage is TRBJ1-6, with a possible D match to TRBD1 (6 bases). Germline loops: CDR1 LNHDA, CDR2 SQIVND (reference sequence). V lost 3 bases, J lost 7 bases, and 16 bases lay in between. This CDR3 is built from 16 residues. The CDR3 region has the DNA TGTGCCAGTAGTATGTCAGGGGAAGGTTACAATTCACCCCTCCACTTT. This codes for CASSMSGEGYNSPLHF.

This clonotype has at least ten counts. The gene calls are TRBV9 and TRBJ2-1, with D possibly matching TRBD1 (5 bases). This CDR3 spans 17 amino acids. Trimming stripped 0 bases from V and 7 bases from J, with 20 bases between. The germline V gene has CDR1 SGDLS and CDR2 YYNGEE. For the CDR3, the DNA is TGTGCCAGCAGCGTAGGGGGCACGCCTAGGATTAGGAATGAGCAGTTCTTC. This translates into CASSVGGTPRIRNEQFF. Looking up the rest from reference TRBV9 and TRBJ2-1 gives the full variable domain: DSGVTQTPKHLITATGQRVTLRCSPRSGDLSVYWYQQSLDQGLQFLIQYYNGEERAKGNILERFSAQQFPDLHSELNLSSLELGDSALYFCASSVGGTPRIRNEQFFGPGTRLTVL.

This clonotype was observed many times. This chain connects TRBV7-2 to TRBJ2-1; 8 positions agree with TRBD2. The CDR3 extends over 15 amino acids. V lost 4 bases and J lost 7; bases outside the gene matches: 9. Germline assignment: CDR1 SGHTA and CDR2 FQGNSA. In DNA, the CDR3 is TGTGCCAGCAGCTCCGGCGGGGGGAGGAGTAATGAGCAGTTCTTC. Translating gives CASSSGGGRSNEQFF.

The chain uses TRBV5-1 and TRBJ2-5; D tentatively reads TRBD1 or TRBD2 (6 bases each). This CDR3 comprises 15 residues. The V and J ends lost 2 bases and 2 bases respectively, with 13 bases between them. The germline gives CDR1 SGHRS, CDR2 YFSETQ. The CDR3 DNA is TGCGCCAGCAGCTTACTAGGGGGGATTCAAGAGACCCAGTACTTC. Translating it yields CASSLLGGIQETQYF.

This clonotype was seen at least ten times. V and J are TRBV12-3 or TRBV12-4 and TRBJ1-2; D call uncertain. The CDR3 is made up of 13 amino acids. V was shortened by 3 bases and J by 2 bases, with 7 bases between the two germline ends. DNA for the CDR3: TGTGCCAGCAGTTTGACCGGCAACTATGGCTACACCTTC. This sequence encodes CASSLTGNYGYTF.

There are many counts of this clonotype. This rearrangement joins TRBV12-3 or TRBV12-4 to TRBJ2-3, with 7 nucleotides matching TRBD2. This CDR3 has 15 amino acids. Germline trimming cut 4 bases from V and 2 bases from J; bases unmatched to any gene: 6. The CDR3 coding sequence is TGTGCCAGCAGTTACTCGCGGGGGATCACAGATACGCAGTATTTT. Amino acids: CASSYSRGITDTQYF.

Only a few counts were recorded for this clonotype. The CDR3 loop is CASSLIGVRGGSYNEQFF. The DNA of the CDR3 is TGTGCCAGCAGTTTGATTGGAGTGCGGGGGGGATCCTACAATGAGCAGTTCTTC. The chain combines TRBV28 with TRBJ2-1; 9 bases line up with TRBD2. The CDR3 extends over 18 amino acids. Trimming at V came to 3 bases and at J to 1 base, leaving 10 bases not matched to a gene. Germline CDR1 reads MDHEN; CDR2 reads SYDVKM.

In this sample, this clonotype turned up many times. This rearrangement joins TRBV18 to TRBJ2-1, with D maybe TRBD1 (5 bases). The V gene lost 3 bases and the J gene lost 1 base, with 10 bases spanning the gap. This CDR3 is 15 amino acids long. The germline V gene encodes CDR1 KGHSH and CDR2 LQKENI. This CDR3 reads CASSPQGRSYNEQFF. The CDR3, as DNA: TGTGCCAGCTCACCCCAGGGTCGGTCCTACAATGAGCAGTTCTTC.

This clonotype appeared many times. The V and J genes are TRBV9 and TRBJ2-7, with D hard to call. The CDR3 consists of 13 residues. The germline V gene encodes CDR1 SGDLS and CDR2 YYNGEE. The V gene lost 1 base and the J gene lost 5 bases, with 10 bases spanning the gap. CDR3 coding DNA: TGTGCCAGCAGCGTAATGTCCGGAGACGAGCAGTACTTC. It is translated as CASSVMSGDEQYF.

This clonotype was recorded at least ten times. The chain combines TRBV7-9 with TRBJ1-2; no clear D. The CDR3 has 14 amino acids. Germline V lookup: CDR1 SEHNR, CDR2 FQNEAQ (reference sequence). The germline V and J ends were trimmed by 5 bases and 3 bases, with 13 bases remaining between them. The CDR3 protein is CASSREPNDYGYTF. The CDR3 nucleotides read TGTGCCAGCAGCCGAGAACCAAACGACTATGGCTACACCTTC.

The sample holds many counts of this clonotype. This chain connects TRBV20-1 to TRBJ2-2; D call uncertain. Trimming pared 6 bases from V and 9 bases from J, leaving 11 bases between. The CDR3 consists of 11 residues. Germline CDR1 is DFQATT and CDR2 is SNEGSKA (reference sequence). DNA of the CDR3: TGCAGTGCCTTGGACGTGAGGGAGCTGTTTTTT. Translated, it gives CSALDVRELFF.

The sample holds many counts of this clonotype. The chain is built from TRBV5-1 and TRBJ2-1; 8 bases match TRBD2. The germline gives CDR1 SGHRS, CDR2 YFSETQ. The CDR3 has 14 residues. The V and J ends lost 7 bases and 7 bases, in that order; junction bases with no gene match: 10. CDR3 coding DNA: TGCGCCAGCGGCCCCAGCGGGGGACTGAATGAGCAGTTCTTC. This encodes CASGPSGGLNEQFF.